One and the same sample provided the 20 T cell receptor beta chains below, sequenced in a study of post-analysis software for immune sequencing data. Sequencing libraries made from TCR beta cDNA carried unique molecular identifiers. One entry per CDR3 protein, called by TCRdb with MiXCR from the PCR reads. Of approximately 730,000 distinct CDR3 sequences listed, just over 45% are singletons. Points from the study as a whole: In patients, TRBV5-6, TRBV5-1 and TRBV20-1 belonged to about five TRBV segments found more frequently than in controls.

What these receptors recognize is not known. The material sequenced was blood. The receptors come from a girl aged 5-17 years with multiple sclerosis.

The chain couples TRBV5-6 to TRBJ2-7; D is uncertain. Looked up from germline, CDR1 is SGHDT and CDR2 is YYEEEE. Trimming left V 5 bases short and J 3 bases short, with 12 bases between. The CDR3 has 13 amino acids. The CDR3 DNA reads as TGTGCCAGCAGACTGTCATCCGGCTACGAGCAGTACTTC. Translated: CASRLSSGYEQYF.

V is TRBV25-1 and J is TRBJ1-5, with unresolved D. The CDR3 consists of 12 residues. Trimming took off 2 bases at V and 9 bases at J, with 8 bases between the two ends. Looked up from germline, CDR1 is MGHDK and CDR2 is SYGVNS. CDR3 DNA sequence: TGTGCCAGCAGTGAACTTCTGGGGCCCCAGCATTTT. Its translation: CASSELLGPQHF.

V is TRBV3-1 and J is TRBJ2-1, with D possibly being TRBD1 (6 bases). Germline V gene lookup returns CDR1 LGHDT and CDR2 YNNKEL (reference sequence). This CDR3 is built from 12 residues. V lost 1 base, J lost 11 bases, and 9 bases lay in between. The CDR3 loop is CASSQVGTQQFF. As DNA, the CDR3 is TGTGCCAGCAGCCAAGTTGGGACACAGCAGTTCTTC.

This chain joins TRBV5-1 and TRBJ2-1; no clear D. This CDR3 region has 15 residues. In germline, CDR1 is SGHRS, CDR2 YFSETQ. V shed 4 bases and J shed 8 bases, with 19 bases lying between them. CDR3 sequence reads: CASSSEGRPLDEQFF. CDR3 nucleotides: TGCGCCAGCAGCAGCGAAGGTCGTCCTCTTGATGAGCAGTTCTTC.

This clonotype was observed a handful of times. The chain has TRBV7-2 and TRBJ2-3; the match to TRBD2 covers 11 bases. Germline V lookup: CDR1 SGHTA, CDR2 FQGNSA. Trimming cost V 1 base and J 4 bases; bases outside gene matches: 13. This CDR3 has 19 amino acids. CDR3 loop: CASSLVASGRPGGADTQYF. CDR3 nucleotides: TGTGCCAGCAGCTTAGTCGCTAGCGGGAGGCCCGGCGGCGCAGATACGCAGTATTTT.

CDR3 DNA: TGTGCCAGCAGCTTAGGGGGGCGCTATGAGCAGTTCTTC. Translation gives CASSLGGRYEQFF. The chain employs TRBV7-9 and TRBJ2-1; possibly TRBD1 for D (6 bases). This CDR3 has 13 amino acids. Trimming cost V 1 base and J 8 bases, with 9 bases left between them. Germline CDR1 and CDR2: SEHNR and FQNEAQ (reference sequence).

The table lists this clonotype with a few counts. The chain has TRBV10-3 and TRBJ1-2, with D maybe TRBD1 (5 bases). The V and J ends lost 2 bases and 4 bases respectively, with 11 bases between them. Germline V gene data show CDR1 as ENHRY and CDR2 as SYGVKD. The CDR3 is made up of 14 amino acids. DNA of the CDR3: TGTGCCATCAGTGAGGGGGACGGAACCTATGGCTACACCTTC. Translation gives CAISEGDGTYGYTF.

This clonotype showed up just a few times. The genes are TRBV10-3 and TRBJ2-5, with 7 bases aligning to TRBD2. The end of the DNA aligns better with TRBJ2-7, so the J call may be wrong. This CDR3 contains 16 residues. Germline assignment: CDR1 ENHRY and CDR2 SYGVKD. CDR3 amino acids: CAISESASGSSGEQYF. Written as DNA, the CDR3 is TGTGCCATCAGTGAGTCGGCTAGCGGATCATCAGGCGAGCAGTACTTC.

The CDR3 sequence: CASRGFEGGETQYF. CDR3 bases: TGTGCTTCACGGGGCTTCGAAGGCGGGGAGACCCAGTACTTC. This rearrangement joins TRBV28 to TRBJ2-5; possibly TRBD1 or TRBD2 for D (5 bases each). Looked up from germline, CDR1 is MDHEN and CDR2 is SYDVKM. The CDR3 covers 14 residues.

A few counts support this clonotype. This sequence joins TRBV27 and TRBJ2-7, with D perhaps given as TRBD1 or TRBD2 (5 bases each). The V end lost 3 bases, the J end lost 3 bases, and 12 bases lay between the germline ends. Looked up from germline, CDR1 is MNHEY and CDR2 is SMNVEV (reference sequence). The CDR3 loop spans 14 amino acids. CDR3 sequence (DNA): TGTGCCAGCAGTTTGGGCAGGGAGTACTACGAGCAGTACTTC. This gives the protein CASSLGREYYEQYF.

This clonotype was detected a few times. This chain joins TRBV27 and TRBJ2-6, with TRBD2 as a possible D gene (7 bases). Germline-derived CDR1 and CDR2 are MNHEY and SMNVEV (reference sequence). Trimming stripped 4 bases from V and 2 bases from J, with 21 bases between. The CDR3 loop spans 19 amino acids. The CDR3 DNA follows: TGTGCCAGCAGTTCCCTCAGGGAGGGGGTAACGACTGGGGCCAACGTCCTGACTTTC. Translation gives CASSSLREGVTTGANVLTF. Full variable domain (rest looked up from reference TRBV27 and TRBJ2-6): EAQVTQNPRYLITVTGKKLTVTCSQNMNHEYMSWYRQDPGLGLRQIYYSMNVEVTDKGDVPEGYKVSRKEKRNFPLILESPSPNQTSLYFCASSSLREGVTTGANVLTFGAGSRLTVL.

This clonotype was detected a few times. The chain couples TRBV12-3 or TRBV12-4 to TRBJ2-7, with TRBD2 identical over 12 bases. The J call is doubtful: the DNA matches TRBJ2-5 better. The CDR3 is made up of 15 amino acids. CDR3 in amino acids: CASSPRTSGAETQYF. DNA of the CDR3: TGTGCCAGCAGTCCTAGGACTAGCGGGGCGGAGACCCAGTACTTC.

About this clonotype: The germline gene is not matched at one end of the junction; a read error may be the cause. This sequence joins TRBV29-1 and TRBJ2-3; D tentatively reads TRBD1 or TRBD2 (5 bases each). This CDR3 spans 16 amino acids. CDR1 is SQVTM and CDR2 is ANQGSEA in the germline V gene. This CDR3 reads CSVLVGASGFTATQYF. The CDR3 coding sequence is TGCAGCGTTCTCGTAGGGGCCAGCGGCTTCACAGCTACGCAGTATTTT.

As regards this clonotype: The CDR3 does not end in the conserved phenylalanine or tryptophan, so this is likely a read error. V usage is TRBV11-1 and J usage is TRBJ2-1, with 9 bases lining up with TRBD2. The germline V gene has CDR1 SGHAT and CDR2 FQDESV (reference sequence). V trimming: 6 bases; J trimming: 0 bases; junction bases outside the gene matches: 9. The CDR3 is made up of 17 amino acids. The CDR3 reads CASRTSGQLPSYNEQFC. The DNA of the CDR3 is TGTGCCAGCAGGACTAGCGGACAATTACCCTCCTACAATGAGCAGTTCTGC.

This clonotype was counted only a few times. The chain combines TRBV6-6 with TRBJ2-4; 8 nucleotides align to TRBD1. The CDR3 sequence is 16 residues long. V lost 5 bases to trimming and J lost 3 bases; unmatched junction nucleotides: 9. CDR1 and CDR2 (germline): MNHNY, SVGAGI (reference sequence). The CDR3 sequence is CASSTTGQGFKNIQYF. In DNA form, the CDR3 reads TGTGCCAGCAGTACCACTGGACAGGGATTCAAAAACATTCAGTACTTC.

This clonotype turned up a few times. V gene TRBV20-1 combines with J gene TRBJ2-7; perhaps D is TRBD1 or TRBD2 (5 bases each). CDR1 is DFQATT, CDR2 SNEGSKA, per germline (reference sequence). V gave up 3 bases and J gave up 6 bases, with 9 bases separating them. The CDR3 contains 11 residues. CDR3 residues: CSARRGTEQYF. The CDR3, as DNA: TGCAGTGCTAGGAGAGGGACCGAGCAGTACTTC.

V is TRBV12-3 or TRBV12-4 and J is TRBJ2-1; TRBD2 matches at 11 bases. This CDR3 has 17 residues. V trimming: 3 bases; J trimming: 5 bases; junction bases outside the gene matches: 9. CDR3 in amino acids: CASSFEASGRHHNEQFF. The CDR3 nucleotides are TGTGCCAGCAGTTTCGAGGCTAGCGGGAGGCACCACAATGAGCAGTTCTTC.

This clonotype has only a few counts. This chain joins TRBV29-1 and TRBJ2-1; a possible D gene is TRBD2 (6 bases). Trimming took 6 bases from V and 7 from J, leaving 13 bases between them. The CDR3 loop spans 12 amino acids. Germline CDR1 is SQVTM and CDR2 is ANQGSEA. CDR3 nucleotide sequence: TGCAGCGTCGCCGGGACTTTTAATGAGCAGTTCTTC. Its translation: CSVAGTFNEQFF.

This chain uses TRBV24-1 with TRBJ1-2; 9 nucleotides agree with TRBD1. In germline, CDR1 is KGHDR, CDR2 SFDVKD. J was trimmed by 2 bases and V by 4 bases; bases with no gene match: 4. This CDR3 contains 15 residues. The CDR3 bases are TGTGCCACCAGTGACCCGGGACAGGGAAACTATGGCTACACCTTC. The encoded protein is CATSDPGQGNYGYTF.

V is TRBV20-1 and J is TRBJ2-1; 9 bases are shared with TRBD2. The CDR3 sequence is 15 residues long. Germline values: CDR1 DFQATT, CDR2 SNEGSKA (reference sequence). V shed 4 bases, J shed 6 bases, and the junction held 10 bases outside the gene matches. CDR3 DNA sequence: TGCAGTGCTACAACCGGGACTAGCTGGGTCAATGAGCAGTTCTTC. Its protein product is CSATTGTSWVNEQFF.